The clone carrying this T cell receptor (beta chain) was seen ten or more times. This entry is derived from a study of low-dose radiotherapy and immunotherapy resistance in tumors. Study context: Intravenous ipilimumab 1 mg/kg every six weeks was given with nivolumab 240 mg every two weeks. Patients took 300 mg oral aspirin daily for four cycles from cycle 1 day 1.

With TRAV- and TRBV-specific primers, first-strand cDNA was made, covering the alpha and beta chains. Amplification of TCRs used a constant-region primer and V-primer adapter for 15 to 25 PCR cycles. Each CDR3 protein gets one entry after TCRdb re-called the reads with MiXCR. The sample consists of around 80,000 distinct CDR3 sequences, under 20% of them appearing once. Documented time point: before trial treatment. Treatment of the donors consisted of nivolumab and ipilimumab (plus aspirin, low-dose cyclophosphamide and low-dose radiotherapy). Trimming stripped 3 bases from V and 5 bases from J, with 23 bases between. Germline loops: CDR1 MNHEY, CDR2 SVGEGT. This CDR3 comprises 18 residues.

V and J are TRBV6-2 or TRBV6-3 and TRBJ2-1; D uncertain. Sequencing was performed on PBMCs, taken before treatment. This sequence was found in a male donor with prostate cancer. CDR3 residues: CASSYNAAVLSRNNEQFF. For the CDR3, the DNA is TGTGCCAGCAGTTATAACGCGGCCGTCCTATCAAGAAACAATGAGCAGTTCTTC.